These T cell receptor beta chains were read from a single sample in a study of shared clonotypes between healthy human individuals. Profiled with immunoSEQ multiplex PCR; TCRdb holds only in-frame clones, not every one. The repertoire holds about 750,000 clones, almost 95% seen once, with more than 20% in the top ten. What was sequenced was naive CD8+ T cells sorted from blood. Receptors originate from a man aged 25-40 years in good health. Both conserved end residues are part of each CDR3. The D gene is left open where the match is weak. Some rows mark clone size as missing; the rest say once, few, many or name a class of expanded clone.

d_call | clone_size | j_call | v_call | cdr3_nt | cdr3_aa
TRBD1 | few | TRBJ2-5 | TRBV10-2 | TGCGCCACCCTGGGGGGACAGGGGGCGATTCAGACCCAGTACTTC | CATLGGQGAIQTQYF
TRBD2 | . | TRBJ2-3 | TRBV11-3 | TGTGCCAGCAACCCAGCGGGAGCGGAAGATACGCAGTATTTT | CASNPAGAEDTQYF
. | . | TRBJ2-7 | TRBV5-6 | TGTGCCAGCAGAAGCGGTGTTTCCTACGAGCAGTACTTC | CASRSGVSYEQYF
. | . | TRBJ2-3 | TRBV27 | TGTGCCAGCACCCAGTTGGGGACTCTAGGAGATACGCAGTATTTT | CASTQLGTLGDTQYF
. | . | TRBJ2-3 | TRBV6-5 | TGTGCCAGCAGTTACAGTGCGTGGGATACGCAGTATTTT | CASSYSAWDTQYF
. | . | TRBJ1-1 | TRBV7-9 | TGTGCCAGCAGCTACAAGAACACTGAAGCTTTCTTT | CASSYKNTEAFF
TRBD2 | once | TRBJ2-3 | TRBV7-2 | TGTGCCAGCAGCTTACGGCTAGCGGGGACAGATACGCAGTATTTT | CASSLRLAGTDTQYF
TRBD2 | . | TRBJ2-3 | TRBV27 | TGTGCCAGCAGTTTAGACAGGGCGGGAGGGCCATCTGATACGCAGTATTTT | CASSLDRAGGPSDTQYF
. | . | TRBJ1-4 | TRBV7-9 | TGTGCCAGCAGCGCAACATCCGCGGGGGCTCTGACTAATGAAAAACTGTTTTTT | CASSATSAGALTNEKLFF
. | . | TRBJ1-5 | TRBV21-1 | TGTGCCAGCAGCAATGGGGGGACAGGGACTAATCAGCCCCAGCATTTT | CASSNGGTGTNQPQHF
. | . | TRBJ1-2 | TRBV5-4 | TGTGCCAGCAGCCTTTCAGGGGGCTACACCTTC | CASSLSGGYTF
. | . | TRBJ2-5 | TRBV7-9 | TGTGCCAGCAGCCCCAGGACACGGGAGACCCAGTACTTC | CASSPRTRETQYF
TRBD2 | . | TRBJ2-7 | TRBV27 | TGTGCCAGCAGTGGGACTAGCGGGAGGTCCTACGAGCAGTACTTC | CASSGTSGRSYEQYF
TRBD1 | . | TRBJ2-1 | TRBV27 | TGTGCCAGCAGTCCCCGGGACAGGTTCTCCTACAATGAGCAGTTCTTC | CASSPRDRFSYNEQFF
. | . | TRBJ2-3 | TRBV27 | TGTGCCAGCAGTACCCTACAGGGTCCCCGTGGTACGCAGTATTTT | CASSTLQGPRGTQYF
. | . | TRBJ2-7 | TRBV7-9 | TGTGCCAGCAGCCATTTCCGCGGGACCAACTCCTACGAGCAGTACTTC | CASSHFRGTNSYEQYF
TRBD2 | once | TRBJ2-3 | TRBV29-1 | TGCAGCGTTGACCAAGCGGGAGTCGCAGATACGCAGTATTTT | CSVDQAGVADTQYF
. | . | TRBJ2-5 | TRBV7-9 | TGTGCCAGCAGCACCAACAACCTCGGGACTCCTGCACAAGAGACCCAGTACTTC | CASSTNNLGTPAQETQYF
. | . | TRBJ2-7 | TRBV5-6 | TGTGCCAGCAGCCCTGCCGGGGGCTACTACGAGCAGTACTTC | CASSPAGGYYEQYF
. | . | TRBJ1-1 | TRBV5-8 | TGTGCCAGCAGCTTGGCAGGGATAACTGAAGCTTTCTTT | CASSLAGITEAFF
TRBD2 | . | TRBJ2-1 | TRBV19 | TGTGCCAGTAGTATAGAGTTGGGAACACCGGGACTAGGGGGTTCCAATGAGCAGTTCTTC | CASSIELGTPGLGGSNEQFF
TRBD2 | . | TRBJ2-7 | TRBV7-9 | TGTGCCAGCAGCTCTCCTACTAGCGGGAGGTTCGAGCAGTACTTC | CASSSPTSGRFEQYF
TRBD1 | once | TRBJ1-2 | TRBV7-9 | TGTGCCAGCAGCTTGAGTGGACAGGAAGACTACTATGGCTACACCTTC | CASSLSGQEDYYGYTF
TRBD2 | . | TRBJ2-7 | TRBV7-8 | TGTGCCAGCAGCCCTAGTGGGAGGGGAGGTTCCTACGAGCAGTACTTC | CASSPSGRGGSYEQYF
. | once | TRBJ1-1 | TRBV5-5 | TGTGCCAGCAGCTTGCCAGGGGATGATGAAGCTTTCTTT | CASSLPGDDEAFF
. | . | TRBJ1-1 | TRBV21-1 | TGTGCCAGCAGCAAAGAGGTGGGGACTGAAGCTTTCTTT | CASSKEVGTEAFF
. | . | TRBJ2-7 | TRBV11-2 | TGTGCCAGCAGCGCTCGGGACTTCGAGCAGTACTTC | CASSARDFEQYF
TRBD1 | . | TRBJ2-1 | TRBV29-1 | TGCAGCGTTATAAACCCGGGACAGGGGGCCAATGAGCAGTTCTTC | CSVINPGQGANEQFF